Listed here is a single T cell receptor beta chain. Its cognate antigen is unknown. V lost 6 bases, J lost 4 bases, and 0 bases stayed unmatched. Germline values: CDR1 SGHTA, CDR2 FQGNSA. CDR3 length: 12 residues. The entry originates in a study of radiotherapy plus CTLA-4 blockade in lung cancer. Profiled with immunoSEQ multiplex PCR; TCRdb holds only in-frame clones, not every one. The sample has some 100,000 clones, approximately 80% seen once. Findings and caveats of the study: Tumor-derived TCR clones expanded in blood after radiotherapy plus ipilimumab.

The source was peripheral blood, collected from a patient treated with radiotherapy plus ipilimumab. This chain joins TRBV7-2 and TRBJ2-1, with 7 bases matching TRBD2. The receptor was derived from a human donor with non-small cell lung cancer that progressed on radiotherapy plus ipilimumab. CDR3 protein: CASRGGYNEQFF. The CDR3 DNA sequence: TGTGCCAGCAGGGGAGGGTACAATGAGCAGTTCTTC.